The source of this T cell receptor (beta chain) is a study of chemoradiotherapy in HPV16-positive cancers. Whole-study context: Candidate HPV-specific T-cell clones and common TCR motifs came from functional assays in a couple of HPV16-positive patients.

CDR1 is MNHEY and CDR2 is SVGAGI in the germline V gene. The CDR3 consists of 13 residues. The V end was cut by 6 bases, the J end by 8 bases, with 16 bases between. Repertoires were sampled repeatedly during chemoradiotherapy. Using immunoSEQ multiplex PCR, the repertoire was profiled, and TCRdb retains in-frame clones only, with some absent. Among fewer than 30,000 clones listed, 90% to 95% were seen once. The sample in question was blood, obtained from a patient who underwent chemoradiotherapy. The sequence derives from a human donor with HPV-associated anogenital cancer. This chain connects TRBV6-5 to TRBJ1-1; D may be TRBD1 (5 bases). CDR3 DNA sequence: TGTGCCAGCAGACAGGTGAGCTTTGACGAAGCTTTCTTT. This codes for CASRQVSFDEAFF.